The 11 T cell receptor gamma chains given below trace back to one sample, sequenced in a study of gamma-delta chains in newborns, infants, children. TCRdb used CATT to re-call clones from the reads. The sample carries 3,000 to 4,000 gamma-chain clones, roughly two thirds recorded once. Material for sequencing was blood. Receptor source: a child who was a newborn, infant or young child, either healthy, febrile or measles-vaccinated (not recorded which).

This chain uses TRGV2 with TRGJ1 or TRGJ2. No J gene was available from TCRdb, and it was assigned here by a germline match of the DNA. This CDR3 has 13 amino acids. Germline CDR1 reads EGSNGY; CDR2 reads YDSYNSKV. Trimming took 0 bases from V and 6 from J; bases not matched to a gene: 5. Here the CDR3 DNA reads TGTGCCACCTGGGACGGGCGTATTTATAAGAAACTCTTT. Amino acid sequence: CATWDGRIYKKLF.

The V and J genes are TRGV9 and TRGJP. Assignment of the J gene here rests on matching the DNA to germline, because TCRdb gives none. The trim removed 2 bases at V and 7 bases at J, leaving 8 bases unmatched. Germline CDR1 GITISATS, CDR2 ISYDGTV (reference sequence). The CDR3 has 17 residues. CDR3 DNA: TGTGCCTTGTGGGAGGGGGACACGGAGTTGGGCAAAAAAATCAAGGTATTT. It is translated as CALWEGDTELGKKIKVF.

The V and J genes are TRGV4 and TRGJP1. Germline matching of the DNA provided the J gene here, since TCRdb leaves it blank. The CDR3 contains 10 residues. V shed 6 bases and J 12 bases; nucleotides not matched to a gene: 4. CDR1 and CDR2 from the germline V gene are EGSTGY and YDSYTSSV. CDR3 region: CATWKRFKIF. The CDR3 DNA follows: TGTGCCACCTGGAAACGGTTCAAGATATTT.

This chain uses TRGV8 with TRGJP2. No J gene is reported in TCRdb; it was inferred here by comparing the DNA with germline. CDR1 and CDR2 (germline): VENAVY, YDSYNSRV. Trimming removed 2 bases from V and 4 bases from J; junction bases left unmatched: 16. The CDR3 loop spans 18 amino acids. The CDR3 reads CATWDKEGKGISDWIKTF. In DNA form, the CDR3 reads TGTGCCACCTGGGATAAAGAGGGGAAGGGGATTAGTGATTGGATCAAGACGTTT.

The rearrangement joins TRGV4 to TRGJ1 or TRGJ2. Assignment of the J gene here rests on matching the DNA to germline, because TCRdb gives none. Germline values: CDR1 EGSTGY, CDR2 YDSYTSSV. The CDR3 consists of 17 residues. J lost 3 bases, V lost 2 bases, and 16 bases had no gene match. This CDR3 is CATWDVMLPQGYYKKLF. The CDR3 DNA reads TGTGCCACCTGGGATGTTATGCTCCCTCAAGGTTATTATAAGAAACTCTTT.

The rearrangement joins TRGV2 to TRGJ1 or TRGJ2. The J gene comes from matching the DNA to germline here; TCRdb lacks it. CDR1 is EGSNGY, CDR2 YDSYNSKV, per germline. The CDR3 consists of 12 residues. Germline trimming cut 2 bases from V and 4 bases from J; bases unmatched to any gene: 2. DNA for the CDR3: TGTGCCACCTGGGACGCATATTATAAGAAACTCTTT. Translation: CATWDAYYKKLF.

CDR3 in amino acids: CALWEVHVNSELGKKIKVF. Written as DNA, the CDR3 is TGTGCCTTGTGGGAGGTGCACGTTAACTCAGAGTTGGGCAAAAAAATCAAGGTATTT. The J gene is TRGJP, the V gene TRGV9. The J gene, absent from TCRdb, was called here by matching the DNA to germline. Germline CDR1 reads GITISATS; CDR2 reads ISYDGTV (reference sequence). With 0 bases clipped from V and 6 bases from J, the junction kept 11 bases outside the gene matches. The CDR3 consists of 19 residues.

The chain joins TRGV9 to TRGJP. As TCRdb names no J gene, one was assigned here on the basis of a DNA match to germline. Germline V gene sequence: CDR1 GITISATS, CDR2 ISYDGTV (reference sequence). This CDR3 is built from 16 residues. J gave up 7 bases and V 6 bases, and 9 bases lay outside the gene matches. Here the CDR3 reads CALWNKGELGKKIKVF. Here the CDR3 DNA reads TGTGCCTTGTGGAACAAAGGGGAGTTGGGCAAAAAAATCAAGGTATTT.

This rearrangement joins TRGV2 to TRGJ1 or TRGJ2. Because TCRdb records no J gene, it was assigned here through a match of the DNA to germline. CDR1 and CDR2 from the germline V gene are EGSNGY and YDSYNSKV. The CDR3 contains 13 residues. V shed 0 bases, J shed 5 bases, and the junction held 4 bases outside the gene matches. This chain's CDR3 is CATWDGQNYKKLF. The CDR3 DNA sequence: TGTGCCACCTGGGACGGGCAGAATTATAAGAAACTCTTT.

The CDR3 loop is CALWEVEEELGKKIKVF. The CDR3 coding sequence is TGTGCCTTGTGGGAGGTAGAGGAAGAGTTGGGCAAAAAAATCAAGGTATTT. This chain connects TRGV9 to TRGJP. The J gene, left out of TCRdb, was set here by checking the DNA against germline. Germline-derived CDR1 and CDR2 are GITISATS and ISYDGTV (reference sequence). CDR3 length equals 17 residues. V shed 1 base and J 5 bases; nucleotides not matched to a gene: 5.

The chain couples TRGV9 to TRGJ1 or TRGJ2. The J gene was missing in TCRdb and was found by matching the end of the DNA to germline. The V segment lost 2 bases and the J segment 3 bases; nucleotides outside the gene matches: 4. Germline V lookup: CDR1 GITISATS, CDR2 ISYDGTV (reference sequence). The CDR3 is 13 residues long. The CDR3 DNA reads as TGTGCCTTGTGGGAGGACATTTATTATAAGAAACTCTTT. This sequence encodes CALWEDIYYKKLF.